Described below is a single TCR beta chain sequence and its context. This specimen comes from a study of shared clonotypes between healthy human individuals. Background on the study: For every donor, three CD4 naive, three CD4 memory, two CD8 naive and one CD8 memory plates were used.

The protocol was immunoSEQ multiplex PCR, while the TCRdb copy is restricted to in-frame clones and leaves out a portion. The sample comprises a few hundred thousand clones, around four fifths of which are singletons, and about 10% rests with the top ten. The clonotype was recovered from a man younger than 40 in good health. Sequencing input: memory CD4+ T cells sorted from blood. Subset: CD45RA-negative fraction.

For the CDR3, the DNA is TGTGCCACCAGCCCGGACCGGGGATGGAATGAAAAACTGTTTTTT. This sequence encodes CATSPDRGWNEKLFF. This rearrangement joins TRBV15 to TRBJ1-4; D unresolved. The length of the CDR3 is 15 residues. V gave up 5 bases and J gave up 5 bases, with 15 bases separating them. Germline CDR1 is LNHNV and CDR2 is YYDKDF (reference sequence).